In its sample, the clone carrying this TCR beta chain was seen a few times. Its matching antigen is unknown. MiXCR, run by TCRdb on the 5' RACE reads, gives a single entry per CDR3 protein. The sample lists roughly 440,000 distinct CDR3 sequences; approximately 17% were seen once. Trimming cost V 4 bases and J 0 bases, with 12 bases left between them. The germline V gene has CDR1 LGHDT and CDR2 YNNKEL (reference sequence). The CDR3 is made up of 15 amino acids. The data stem from a study of CD8 T cells in ankylosing spondylitis. Whole-study findings and limits: Apparently characteristic of ankylosing spondylitis blood was a TCR beta motif (about eight highly homologous variants).

Sequenced input: blood, either unsorted or a sorted T cell fraction (not recorded which). This TCR derives from a male donor with ankylosing spondylitis. The chain recombines TRBV3-1 with TRBJ1-1; D is perhaps TRBD1 (5 bases). The CDR3 sequence: CASSPMEGMNTEAFF. CDR3 sequence (DNA): TGTGCCAGCAGCCCCATGGAGGGGATGAACACTGAAGCTTTCTTT.